What follows is one T cell receptor (beta chain) and its context. Its antigen remains unidentified. The record has no base qualities; no much larger clone is one base away. This entry comes from a study of T cell repertoires in cytomegalovirus infection (dated by TCRdb to between 2018 and 2021). Context from the whole study: Peptide stimulations targeted recently identified HLA-C-restricted CMV epitopes, whose presentation resists viral immunomodulation, together with well-studied HLA-B-restricted epitopes. The HLA type of each donor mattered for the analysis, because public TCR beta signatures pointed to carriage of CMV infection along with the matching HLA type.

Counted from cysteine to phenylalanine, this CDR3 has 12 amino acids. This entry keeps only the CDR3 DNA: 36 bases, framed from base 1. V was cut back by 8 bases and J by 7 bases, leaving a gap of 12 bases between them. The instrument was an Illumina HiSeq 1500. Through fastp at Q25 and MiXCR, TCRdb rebuilt clones from the public reads, retaining in-frame beta chains. Entries are consolidated by CDR3 protein sequence, retaining the most common genes and DNA. This sample lists about a million distinct CDR3 sequences; 30% to 40% were detected once. Of the sample, more than 13% falls within the top ten clones. Broader findings and caveats from the paper: Cumulative frequency of public TCR beta family members discriminated carriers of CMV infection plus the relevant HLA type in this cohort and an independent roughly 350-donor cohort. The ex vivo response was dominated by HLA-C-restricted CMV-specific TCR beta clonotypes, which also provided the single most frequent clonotype in two of eight donors.

What this sample's treatment or condition label stands for: in vitro stimulation with specific CMV peptide epitopes to enrich CMV-specific T cells. The origin of this receptor is a human donor in good health (CMV status not recorded). Some clones in this sample may be carry-over from other donors' samples. The V and J segments used are TRBV12-3 or TRBV12-4 and TRBJ1-5; TRBD1 is a weak D gene call, 6 bases matching. This material consisted of cultured CD8+ T cells from PBMCs, taken from culture after CMV antigen stimulation. The DNA is TGTGCCAGCTGTTGGGGGGGCCAGCCCCAGCATTTT. Protein translation: CASCWGGQPQHF.